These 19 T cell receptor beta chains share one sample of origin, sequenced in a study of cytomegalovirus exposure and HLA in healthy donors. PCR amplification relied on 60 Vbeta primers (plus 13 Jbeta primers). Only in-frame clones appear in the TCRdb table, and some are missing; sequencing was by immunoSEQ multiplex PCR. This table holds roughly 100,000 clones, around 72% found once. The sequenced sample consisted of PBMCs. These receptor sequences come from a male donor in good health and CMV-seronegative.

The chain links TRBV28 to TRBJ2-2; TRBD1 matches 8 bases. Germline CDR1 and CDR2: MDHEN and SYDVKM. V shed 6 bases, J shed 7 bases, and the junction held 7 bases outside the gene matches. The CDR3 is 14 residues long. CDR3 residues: CASSADRVVGELFF. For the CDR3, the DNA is TGTGCCAGCAGCGCGGACAGGGTGGTCGGGGAGCTGTTTTTT.

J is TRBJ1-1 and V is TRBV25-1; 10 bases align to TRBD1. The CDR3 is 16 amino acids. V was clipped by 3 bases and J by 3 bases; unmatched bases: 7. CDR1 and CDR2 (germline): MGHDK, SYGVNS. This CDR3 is CASSDRTGGSDTEAFF. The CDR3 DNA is TGTGCCAGCAGTGACCGGACAGGGGGATCGGACACTGAAGCTTTCTTT.

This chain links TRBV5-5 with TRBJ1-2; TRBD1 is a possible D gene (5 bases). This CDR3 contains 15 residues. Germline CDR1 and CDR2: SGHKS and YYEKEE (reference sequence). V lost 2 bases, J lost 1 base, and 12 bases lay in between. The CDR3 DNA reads TGTGCCAGCAGCTTAGGTGACAGCCTTAACTATGGCTACACCTTC. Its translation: CASSLGDSLNYGYTF.

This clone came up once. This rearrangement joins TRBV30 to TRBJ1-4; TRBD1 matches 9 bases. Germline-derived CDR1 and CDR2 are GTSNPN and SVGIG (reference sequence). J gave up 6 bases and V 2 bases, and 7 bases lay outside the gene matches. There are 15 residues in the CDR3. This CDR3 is CAWSPGQGGDEKLFF. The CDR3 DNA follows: TGTGCCTGGAGTCCGGGACAGGGAGGGGATGAAAAACTGTTTTTT.

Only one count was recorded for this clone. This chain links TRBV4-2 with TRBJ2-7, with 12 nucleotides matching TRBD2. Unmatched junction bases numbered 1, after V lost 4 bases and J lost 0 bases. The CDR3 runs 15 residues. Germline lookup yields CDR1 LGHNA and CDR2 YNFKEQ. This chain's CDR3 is CASSPGLAGSYEQYF. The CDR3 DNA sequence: TGTGCCAGCAGCCCGGGACTAGCGGGCTCCTACGAGCAGTACTTC.

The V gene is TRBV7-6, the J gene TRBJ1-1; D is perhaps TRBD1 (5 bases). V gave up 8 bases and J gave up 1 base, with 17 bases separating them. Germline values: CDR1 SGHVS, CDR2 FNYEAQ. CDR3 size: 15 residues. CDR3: CASHSRPQGNTEAFF. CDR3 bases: TGTGCCAGCCACTCCCGCCCCCAGGGGAACACTGAAGCTTTCTTT.

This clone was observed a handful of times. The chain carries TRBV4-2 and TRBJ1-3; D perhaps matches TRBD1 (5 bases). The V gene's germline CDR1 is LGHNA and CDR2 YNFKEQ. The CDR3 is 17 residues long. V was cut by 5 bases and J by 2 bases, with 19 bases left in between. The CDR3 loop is CASSKNPLTGAGNTIYF. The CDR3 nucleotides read TGTGCCAGCAGCAAAAACCCTCTCACGGGGGCTGGAAACACCATATATTTT.

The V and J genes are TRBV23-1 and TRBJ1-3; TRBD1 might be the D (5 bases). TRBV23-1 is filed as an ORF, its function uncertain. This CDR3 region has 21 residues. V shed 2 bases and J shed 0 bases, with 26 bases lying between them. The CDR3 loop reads CASSQGGVVWGTHGSGNTIYF. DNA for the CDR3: TGCGCCAGCAGTCAAGGGGGGGTAGTATGGGGAACCCACGGCTCTGGAAACACCATATATTTT.

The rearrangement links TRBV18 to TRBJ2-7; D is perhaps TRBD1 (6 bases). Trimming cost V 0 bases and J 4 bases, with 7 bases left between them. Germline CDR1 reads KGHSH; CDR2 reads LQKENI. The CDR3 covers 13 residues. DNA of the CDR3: TGTGCCAGCTCACCACCCGGACAGTACGAGCAGTACTTC. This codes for CASSPPGQYEQYF.

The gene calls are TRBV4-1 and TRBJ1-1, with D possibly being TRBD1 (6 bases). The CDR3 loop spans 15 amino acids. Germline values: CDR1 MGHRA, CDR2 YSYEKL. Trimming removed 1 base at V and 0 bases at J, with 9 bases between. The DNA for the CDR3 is TGCGCCAGCAGCCAAGGGGCAGGGGTGAACACTGAAGCTTTCTTT. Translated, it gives CASSQGAGVNTEAFF.

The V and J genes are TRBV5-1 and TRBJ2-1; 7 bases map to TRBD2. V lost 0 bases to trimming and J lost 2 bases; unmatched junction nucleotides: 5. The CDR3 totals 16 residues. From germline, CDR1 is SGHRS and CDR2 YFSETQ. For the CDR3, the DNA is TGCGCCAGCAGCTTGGCCGCGGGAGTGCCCTACAATGAGCAGTTCTTC. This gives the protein CASSLAAGVPYNEQFF.

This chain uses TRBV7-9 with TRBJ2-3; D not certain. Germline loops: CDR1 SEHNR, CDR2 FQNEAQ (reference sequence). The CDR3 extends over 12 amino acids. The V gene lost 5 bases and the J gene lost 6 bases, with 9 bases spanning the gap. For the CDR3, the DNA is TGTGCCAGCAGCCCACTCGGGGATACGCAGTATTTT. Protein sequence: CASSPLGDTQYF.

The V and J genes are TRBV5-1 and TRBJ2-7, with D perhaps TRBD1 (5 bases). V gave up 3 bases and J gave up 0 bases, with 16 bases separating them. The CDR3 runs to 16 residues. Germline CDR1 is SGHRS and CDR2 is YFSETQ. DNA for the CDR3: TGCGCCAGCAGCTCCGTCCCAGGGTTTTCCTCCTACGAGCAGTACTTC. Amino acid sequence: CASSSVPGFSSYEQYF.

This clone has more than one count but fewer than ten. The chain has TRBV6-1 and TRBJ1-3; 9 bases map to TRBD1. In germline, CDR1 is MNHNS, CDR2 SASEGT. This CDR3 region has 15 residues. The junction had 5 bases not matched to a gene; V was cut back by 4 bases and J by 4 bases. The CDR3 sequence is CASSVGTGLGNTIYF. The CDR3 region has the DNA TGTGCCAGCAGTGTGGGGACAGGGCTAGGAAACACCATATATTTT.

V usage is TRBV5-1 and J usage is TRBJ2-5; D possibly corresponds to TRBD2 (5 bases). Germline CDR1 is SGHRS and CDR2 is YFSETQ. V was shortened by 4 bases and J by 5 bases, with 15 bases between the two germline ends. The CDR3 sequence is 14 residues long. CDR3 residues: CASSPEGGYETQYF. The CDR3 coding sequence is TGCGCCAGCAGCCCCGAGGGCGGGTACGAGACCCAGTACTTC.

CDR3 in DNA: TGTGCCAGCAGTTCCCCCGCTAGCGGGAGTGAGAATGAGCAGTTCTTC. The encoded protein is CASSSPASGSENEQFF. V is TRBV28 and J is TRBJ2-1; 10 bases line up with TRBD2. Germline V gene sequence: CDR1 MDHEN, CDR2 SYDVKM. This CDR3 is 16 amino acids long. V lost 4 bases and J lost 7; bases outside the gene matches: 10.

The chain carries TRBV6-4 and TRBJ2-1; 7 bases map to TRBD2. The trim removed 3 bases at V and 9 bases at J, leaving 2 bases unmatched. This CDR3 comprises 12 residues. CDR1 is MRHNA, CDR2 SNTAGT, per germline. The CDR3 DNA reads TGTGCCAGCAGTGAATGGGGGGGTGAGCAGTTCTTC. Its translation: CASSEWGGEQFF.

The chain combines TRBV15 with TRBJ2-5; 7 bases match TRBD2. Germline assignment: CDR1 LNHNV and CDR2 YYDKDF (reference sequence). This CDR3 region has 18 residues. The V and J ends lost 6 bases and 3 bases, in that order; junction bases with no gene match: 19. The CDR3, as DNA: TGTGCCACCAGTCGGATGCCTAGCGGAGGGGAATACAAAGAGACCCAGTACTTC. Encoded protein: CATSRMPSGGEYKETQYF.

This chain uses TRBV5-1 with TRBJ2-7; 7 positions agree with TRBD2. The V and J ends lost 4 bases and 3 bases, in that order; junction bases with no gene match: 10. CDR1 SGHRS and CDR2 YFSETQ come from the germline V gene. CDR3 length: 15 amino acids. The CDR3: CASSDPAGTYYEQYF. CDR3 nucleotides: TGCGCCAGCAGCGACCCAGCGGGAACCTACTACGAGCAGTACTTC. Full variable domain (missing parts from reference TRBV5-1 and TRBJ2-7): KAGVTQTPRYLIKTRGQQVTLSCSPISGHRSVSWYQQTPGQGLQFLFEYFSETQRNKGNFPGRFSGRQFSNSRSEMNVSTLELGDSALYLCASSDPAGTYYEQYFGPGTRLTVT.